This T cell receptor (beta chain) was retrieved from a study of regulatory dendritic cells for organ transplantation. Study-wide results and limits: Considerable individual heterogeneity was seen in alloreactive memory CD8+ T cells. Regulatory dendritic cells appeared to expand memory CD8+ clones less than mature ones. Memory CD8+ T cells were the most oligoclonal; naive cells were highly diverse.

The method was immunoSEQ multiplex PCR; TCRdb's version includes in-frame clones alone and lacks a portion of them. In the table there are roughly 30,000 clones, roughly 84% of which are singletons. CDR3 length equals 16 residues. Between the trimmed V and J ends, which lost 6 bases and 5 bases, there was a span of 20 bases. Looked up from germline, CDR1 is MNHNY and CDR2 is SVGAGI (reference sequence). Regarding this clone: The antigen is unknown.

CD4+ or CD8+ T cells were sorted as naive CD45RA+ or memory CD45RO+. The gene calls are TRBV6-6 and TRBJ2-1; perhaps TRBD2 as D (7 bases). The origin of this receptor is a human donor in good health. The sample taken for sequencing was naive CD8+ T cells from blood. This sample's subset: CD45RA+ naive T cells. The DNA for the CDR3 is TGTGCCAGCAGATTTTTCCTGGGGGGGCGCAACAATGAGCAGTTCTTC. This translates into CASRFFLGGRNNEQFF.